The TCR beta chain described here comes from a study of naive and memory T cell subsets (dated by TCRdb to 2017 to 2019). Broadly, across the study: An open-source, UMI-based TCR alpha and beta sequencing pipeline was applied to sorted naive and memory peripheral blood T cell subsets. IgG serology results and the functional CMV T cell responses were in complete agreement. RNA was DNase-treated and reverse transcribed with TCR constant-region primers, mostly using SuperScript III. Results the study describes overall, beyond this receptor: The repertoire findings for the naive and memory subsets could not be validated, as no ground truth was available. TCR abundance followed a power law whose exponent differed between naive and memory subsets but was consistent across the three individuals. A few larger clonotypes were present in naive repertoires, particularly the CD8 repertoires, and these clonotypes were possibly memory cells re-expressing CD45RA. In both CD4 and CD8 cells, going from naive through CM, EM and EMRA, the Gini index went up while Shannon and inverse Simpson diversity went down. RNA-based TCR counts may be influenced by expression changes linked to T cell activation and differentiation. After error correction, over 85% of naive TCR sequences appeared only once, giving much steeper abundance distributions than memory subsets. Each clonotype was defined as a single alpha or beta chain sequence rather than as a paired alpha/beta receptor.

The CDR3 numbers 16 residues from cysteine through phenylalanine. CDR3 DNA is the only sequence kept; it has 48 bases, read in frame from the first base. Reading the germline V gene (reference sequence) gives CDR1 LNHDA and CDR2 SQIVND. V gives up 6 bases and J gives up 1 base, and the segment between their germline ends measures 15 bases. Receptors were amplified or captured by UMI-ligation and nested PCR. To cover both TRBC1 and TRBC2, the beta constant-region primer consisted of an equimolar mix of two oligonucleotides. The ligated cDNA went through four rounds of PCR with nested alpha and beta constant-region primers together with the SP2 primer. T4 RNA ligase 1 ligated a single-stranded oligonucleotide carrying the SP2 primer and a 12-nucleotide UMI to the cDNA 3' end. Incubation of the ligation reaction lasted 20-24 hours at 16 degrees C. To avoid over-amplification, PCR2 was usually performed as a SYBR Green qPCR and halted once a predetermined threshold was reached. Agencourt AMPure XP magnetic beads were used for all purifications after the first. Libraries were quantified by Qubit and checked on a TapeStation, with a main peak expected near 650 bp. Pooled libraries were sequenced on an Illumina MiSeq using v2 2x251 paired-end kits, and typically about 0.9-2.1 million reads were obtained per sample. Libraries were pooled at 4 nM per sample, and roughly 4.5-7.5% PhiX was added to improve cluster recognition. On the authors' methods: FASTQ reads processed by Demultiplexor were assigned V and J genes by Decombinator through tag matching that tolerated a single base-pair mismatch. By using UMIs, Collapsinator corrected both sequencing errors and the frequency errors caused by PCR heterogeneity. TCRs were translated and CDR3s were extracted from the conserved cysteine to the FGXG phenylalanine by CDR3Translator, with non-productive sequences being flagged. Gini, Shannon entropy and inverse Simpson indices were calculated on repertoires subsampled to equal numbers of UMI-defined TCRs. Power-law fits to clonotype abundance distributions were performed by maximum likelihood within the linear range. For one naive CD8 sample, the pipeline and MIGEC produced similar UMI counts, unique TCR numbers and clonal distributions. In one analysis, naive TCRs that were also found in any memory subset of the same donor were excluded from the naive repertoire. A set of some 7,600 CMV-associated CDR3 sequences, compiled from VDJdb and a published dataset, was used to search the repertoires. Clones were called with MiXCR by TCRdb after fastp trimmed the public reads at Q25, and only in-frame beta chains were retained. Each CDR3 protein appears once, grouped with its most common genes and DNA. TCRdb, not the authors, supplied the V and J calls. Across this sample there are 98,000 or so distinct CDR3 sequences, with approximately 10% seen only once. The ten largest clones represent roughly 0.13% of the sample.

From the second PCR step on, the TCR alpha and beta chain libraries were amplified in separate reactions. To determine each donor's CMV status, fresh PBMCs were stimulated overnight with CMV viral lysate, and IFNgamma production from CD4+ T cells was then assessed. CD4 T cells were positively selected with Miltenyi beads, followed by positive selection of CD8 T cells from the CD4-negative fraction. After staining for CD3, CD4, CD8, CD45RA, CD27 and a live/dead dye, cells were sorted on a BD Aria II into four subsets based on CD45RA and CD27. Blood came from three healthy volunteers, each fractionated into CD4 and CD8 T cells and then into four differentiation subsets. Around 120 ml of peripheral blood was drawn per donor, and PBMC were isolated by Ficoll-Paque PLUS density-gradient centrifugation. The sorted cells were lysed in RLT buffer, after which RNA was extracted using a Qiagen RNeasy kit and kept at -80 degrees C.

This clonotype was recorded a few times. The antigen it recognizes is unknown. The sample holds no much larger clone one base away, and base qualities are not on file. The sequence was obtained from a human donor in good health. The V and J segments used are TRBV19 and TRBJ2-2, and perhaps TRBD1 as D gene, on 6 matching bases. The sequencing input was naive CD4+ T cells from blood. This specimen's cell subset or site label, per the study, means: naive T cells, CD45RA high CD27+. The DNA reads as follows: TGTGCCAGTAGCCCGGTCGGGACACAGAACACCGGGGAGCTGTTTTTT. It encodes CASSPVGTQNTGELFF.